The 20 T cell receptor beta chains below were found in one sample sequenced in a study of early T cells in non-severe SARS-CoV-2 infection. TCRdb redid the calling of the 5' RACE reads with MiXCR, one entry per CDR3 protein. The data hold about 83,000 distinct CDR3 sequences, with roughly a tenth observed a single time. The sample in question was whole blood, obtained at baseline. These receptors originate from an adult who was a healthcare worker with PCR-confirmed SARS-CoV-2 infection or an uninfected control (not recorded which).

The chain combines TRBV7-2 with TRBJ2-7; D might be TRBD2 (6 bases). The V end was cut by 1 base, the J end by 2 bases, with 12 bases between. CDR3 length equals 15 residues. Germline V lookup: CDR1 SGHTA, CDR2 FQGNSA. CDR3 protein: CASSLDRGSAYEQYF. The CDR3 nucleotides read TGTGCCAGCAGCTTAGATCGGGGGAGTGCCTACGAGCAGTACTTC.

The chain employs TRBV6-1 and TRBJ1-5; 11 bases are shared with TRBD1. The junction had 8 bases not matched to a gene; V was cut back by 6 bases and J by 4 bases. CDR1 and CDR2 from the germline V gene are MNHNS and SASEGT. CDR3 length: 16 residues. In nucleotides, the CDR3 is TGTGCCAGCAGGGACAGGACAGGGGGCTTTAATCAGCCCCAGCATTTT. It translates to CASRDRTGGFNQPQHF.

There are a few counts of this clonotype. V usage is TRBV5-1 and J usage is TRBJ2-3; D is tentatively TRBD1 or TRBD2 (6 bases each). Looked up from germline, CDR1 is SGHRS and CDR2 is YFSETQ. V gave up 4 bases and J gave up 5 bases, with 14 bases separating them. CDR3 size: 14 residues. The CDR3 DNA is TGCGCCAGCAGCGACACACAGGGAGGAGATACGCAGTATTTT. It translates to CASSDTQGGDTQYF.

As regards this clonotype: A junction boundary mismatches the germline segment, possibly from a read error. The rearrangement uses TRBV7-9 and TRBJ2-3; TRBD2 agrees at 7 bases. Germline CDR1 SEHNR, CDR2 FQNEAQ (reference sequence). The CDR3 runs to 14 residues. The CDR3 is CASSLADAPDTQYF. CDR3 coding DNA: TGTGCCAGCAGCCTAGCGGACGCCCCAGATACGCAGTATTTT.

The rearrangement joins TRBV9 to TRBJ1-3; D is ambiguous. This CDR3 contains 12 residues. The V gene lost 7 bases and the J gene lost 8 bases, with 13 bases spanning the gap. Germline CDR1 SGDLS, CDR2 YYNGEE. This CDR3 is CASSEGGDTIYF. In nucleotides, the CDR3 is TGTGCCAGCTCGGAGGGAGGAGACACCATATATTTT.

Only a few counts were recorded for this clonotype. This chain connects TRBV29-1 to TRBJ2-7; possible D gene TRBD1, 7 bases. The CDR3 runs 13 residues. V was pared by 3 bases and J by 0 bases, with 9 bases between. Germline CDR1 and CDR2: SQVTM and ANQGSEA. The CDR3 DNA reads as TGCAGCGTTGACAGGGGGGACTCCTACGAGCAGTACTTC. Its translation is CSVDRGDSYEQYF.

For this clonotype: A junction end diverges from the germline sequence, so it may reflect a read error. V usage is TRBV19 and J usage is TRBJ1-1; D is possibly TRBD1 (6 bases). The CDR3 covers 15 residues. Germline V gene data show CDR1 as LNHDA and CDR2 as SQIVND (reference sequence). The CDR3 DNA reads TGTGCCGGTAGTGTGGGGGCCCTCATGAACACTGAAGCTTTCTTT. It yields the protein CAGSVGALMNTEAFF.

The DNA of the CDR3 is TGTGCCAGCAGCTTATGGGGCTCGGCGTCGGACCCCACAGATACGCAGTATTTT. This encodes CASSLWGSASDPTDTQYF. The V gene is TRBV5-6, the J gene TRBJ2-3; TRBD1 might be the D (5 bases). The CDR3 length is 18 residues. Between the trimmed V and J ends, which lost 2 bases and 2 bases, there was a span of 21 bases. Germline V gene lookup returns CDR1 SGHDT and CDR2 YYEEEE.

This clonotype has at least ten counts. V usage is TRBV6-1 and J usage is TRBJ2-7; D gene uncertain. The CDR3 contains 11 residues. The ends were cut back, 2 bases at V and 2 bases at J, with 1 base in the middle. Germline lookup yields CDR1 MNHNS and CDR2 SASEGT. CDR3 in DNA: TGTGCCAGCAGTGAACCCTACGAGCAGTACTTC. Protein: CASSEPYEQYF.

The chain recombines TRBV28 with TRBJ1-5; TRBD1 agrees at 8 bases. Germline assignment: CDR1 MDHEN and CDR2 SYDVKM. The CDR3 totals 18 residues. V was clipped by 5 bases and J by 0 bases; unmatched bases: 12. The CDR3 is CASSPGGSWIYSNQPQHF. The CDR3 bases are TGTGCCAGCAGTCCAGGGGGCAGTTGGATCTATAGCAATCAGCCCCAGCATTTT.

This clonotype was detected a few times. The chain employs TRBV12-3 or TRBV12-4 and TRBJ1-2; TRBD1 is a possible D gene (6 bases). The V end lost 10 bases, the J end lost 6 bases, and 18 bases lay between the germline ends. The length of the CDR3 is 13 residues. The CDR3 nucleotides are TGTGCCACCGCCTCAGGACAGTTACATGGCTACACCTTC. Translating it yields CATASGQLHGYTF.

V and J are TRBV19 and TRBJ2-2; D uncertain. Germline lookup yields CDR1 LNHDA and CDR2 SQIVND (reference sequence). The CDR3 is made up of 12 amino acids. V lost 3 bases and J 7 bases, leaving 6 bases between the germline ends. This CDR3 is CASSMGGGELFF. The CDR3 DNA reads TGTGCCAGTAGTATGGGCGGCGGGGAGCTGTTTTTT.

This clonotype was observed a few times. The rearrangement links TRBV4-1 to TRBJ2-5; the match to TRBD1 covers 7 bases. Trimming took 3 bases from V and 7 from J; bases not matched to a gene: 23. This CDR3 has 19 residues. Germline loops: CDR1 MGHRA, CDR2 YSYEKL. The CDR3 DNA is TGCGCCAGCAGCCACTTGACGCTCCTTGGGACAGCACTTGGGGGGACCCAGTACTTC. Amino acid sequence: CASSHLTLLGTALGGTQYF.

This clonotype was counted at least ten times. This chain joins TRBV4-1 and TRBJ1-2; TRBD1 matches 8 bases. Germline loops: CDR1 MGHRA, CDR2 YSYEKL. Losses at the gene ends were 3 bases for V and 6 bases for J; bases not matched to a gene: 15. The CDR3 has 17 residues. CDR3 nucleotides: TGCGCCAGCAGCCATGACCCTCAGGGGGCGCAGGTTAATGGCTACACCTTC. Protein sequence: CASSHDPQGAQVNGYTF.

Only a few counts were recorded for this clonotype. The V and J genes are TRBV20-1 and TRBJ2-3; no reliable D call. Germline CDR1 and CDR2: DFQATT and SNEGSKA (reference sequence). With 4 bases removed from V and 2 bases from J, the gap between germline ends came to 13 bases. The CDR3 has 14 amino acids. The CDR3 region is CSATQWTDTDTQYF. CDR3 in DNA: TGCAGTGCTACTCAATGGACGGACACAGATACGCAGTATTTT.

The J gene is TRBJ2-2, the V gene TRBV2; no reliable D call. The CDR3 length is 14 residues. CDR1 is SNHLY and CDR2 is FYNNEI in the germline V gene. V was pared by 2 bases and J by 2 bases, with 6 bases between. CDR3 nucleotide sequence: TGTGCCAGCAGTGAAATTCGAAACACCGGGGAGCTGTTTTTT. Residues: CASSEIRNTGELFF.

This clonotype was counted at least ten times. CDR3 sequence: CAISPTSRGGYTF. The CDR3 DNA reads as TGTGCCATCAGTCCAACAAGCCGGGGAGGCTACACCTTC. The rearrangement links TRBV10-3 to TRBJ1-2; the D is unclear. The CDR3 is 13 residues long. Germline CDR1 is ENHRY and CDR2 is SYGVKD. V shed 5 bases and J shed 8 bases, with 15 bases lying between them.

This clonotype was counted many times. The V and J genes are TRBV20-1 and TRBJ2-3; 10 nucleotides align to TRBD1. Germline values: CDR1 DFQATT, CDR2 SNEGSKA (reference sequence). V shed 3 bases and J 1 base; nucleotides not matched to a gene: 1. The CDR3 has 14 amino acids. The CDR3 nucleotides are TGCAGTGCTAGGGGGACAGGGGGCACAGATACGCAGTATTTT. Protein sequence: CSARGTGGTDTQYF.

J is TRBJ1-5 and V is TRBV4-2; D ambiguous. The CDR3 extends over 15 amino acids. The germline V gene encodes CDR1 LGHNA and CDR2 YNFKEQ. Trimming removed 0 bases from V and 4 bases from J, with 10 bases in between. In nucleotides, the CDR3 is TGTGCCAGCAGCCAAGATGAGGGTTATAATCAGCCCCAGCATTTT. This codes for CASSQDEGYNQPQHF.

The chain carries TRBV30 and TRBJ1-1; no definite D call. This CDR3 spans 13 amino acids. Germline V gives CDR1 GTSNPN, CDR2 SVGIG (reference sequence). Trimming removed 2 bases at V and 1 base at J, with 8 bases between. CDR3 residues: CAWSWGTNTEAFF. In DNA, the CDR3 is TGTGCCTGGAGTTGGGGAACGAACACTGAAGCTTTCTTT. The variable domain in full, with the rest retrieved from reference TRBV30 and TRBJ1-1, is SQTIHQWPATLVQPVGSPLSLECTVEGTSNPNLYWYRQAAGRGLQLLFYSVGIGQISSEVPQNLSASRPQDRQFILSSKKLLLSDSGFYLCAWSWGTNTEAFFGQGTRLTVV.